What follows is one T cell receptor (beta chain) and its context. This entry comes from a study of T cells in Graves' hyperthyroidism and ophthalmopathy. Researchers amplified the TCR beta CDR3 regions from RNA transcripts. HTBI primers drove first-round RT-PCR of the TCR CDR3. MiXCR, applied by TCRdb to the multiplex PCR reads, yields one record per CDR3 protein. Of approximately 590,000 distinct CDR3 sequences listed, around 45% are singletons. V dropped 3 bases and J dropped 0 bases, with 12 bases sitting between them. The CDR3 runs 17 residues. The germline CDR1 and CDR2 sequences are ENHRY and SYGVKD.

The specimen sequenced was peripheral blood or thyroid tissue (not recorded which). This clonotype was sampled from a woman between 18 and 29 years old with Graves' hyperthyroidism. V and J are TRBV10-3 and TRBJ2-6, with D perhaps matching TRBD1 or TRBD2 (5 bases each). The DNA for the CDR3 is TGTGCCATCAGTGAACGAGGGACGGTCTCTGGGGCCAACGTCCTGACTTTC. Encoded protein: CAISERGTVSGANVLTF.